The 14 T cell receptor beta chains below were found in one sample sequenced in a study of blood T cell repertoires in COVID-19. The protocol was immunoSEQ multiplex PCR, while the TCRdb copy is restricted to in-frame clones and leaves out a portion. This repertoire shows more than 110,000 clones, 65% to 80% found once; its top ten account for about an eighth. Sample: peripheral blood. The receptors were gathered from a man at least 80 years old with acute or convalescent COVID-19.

CDR3 protein: CATSLQIRGSGLAWDTEAFF. CDR3 nucleotides: TGTGCCACCAGCCTCCAGATTAGGGGCAGCGGACTAGCCTGGGACACTGAAGCTTTCTTT. The chain has TRBV15 and TRBJ1-1; D perhaps matches TRBD1 (5 bases). The CDR3 loop spans 20 amino acids. Germline V CDR1 and CDR2: LNHNV, YYDKDF (reference sequence). The germline V and J ends were trimmed by 5 bases and 3 bases, with 31 bases remaining between them.

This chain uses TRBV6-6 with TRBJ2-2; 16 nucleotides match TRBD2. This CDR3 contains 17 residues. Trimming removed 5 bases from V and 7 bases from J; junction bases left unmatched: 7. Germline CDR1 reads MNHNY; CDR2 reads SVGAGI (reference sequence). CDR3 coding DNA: TGTGCCAGCAGTCGCGGGACTAGCGGGGGGGCTGTCGGGGAGCTGTTTTTT. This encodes CASSRGTSGGAVGELFF.

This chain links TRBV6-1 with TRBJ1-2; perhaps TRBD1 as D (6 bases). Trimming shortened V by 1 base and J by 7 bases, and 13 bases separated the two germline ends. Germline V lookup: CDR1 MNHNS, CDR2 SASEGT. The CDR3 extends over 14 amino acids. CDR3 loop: CASSEDTGFSGYTF. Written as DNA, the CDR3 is TGTGCCAGCAGTGAAGACACAGGGTTCTCTGGCTACACCTTC.

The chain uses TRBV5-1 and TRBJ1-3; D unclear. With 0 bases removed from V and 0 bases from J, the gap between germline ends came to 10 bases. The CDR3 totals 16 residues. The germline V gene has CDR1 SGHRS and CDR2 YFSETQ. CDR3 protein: CASSLGGAGSGNTIYF. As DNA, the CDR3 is TGCGCCAGCAGCTTGGGGGGAGCTGGCTCTGGAAACACCATATATTTT.

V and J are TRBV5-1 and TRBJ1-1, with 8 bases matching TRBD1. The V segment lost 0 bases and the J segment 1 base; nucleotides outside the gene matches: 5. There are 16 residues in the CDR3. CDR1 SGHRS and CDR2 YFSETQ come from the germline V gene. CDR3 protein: CASSLARGQQNTEAFF. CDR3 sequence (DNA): TGCGCCAGCAGCTTGGCCAGGGGGCAGCAGAACACTGAAGCTTTCTTT.

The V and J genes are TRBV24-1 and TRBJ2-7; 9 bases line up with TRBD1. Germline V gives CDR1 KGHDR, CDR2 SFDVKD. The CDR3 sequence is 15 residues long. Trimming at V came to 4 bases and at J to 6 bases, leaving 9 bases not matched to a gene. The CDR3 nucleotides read TGTGCCACCAGTGACGCCCGGGGGACAGGGATCGAGCAGTACTTC. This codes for CATSDARGTGIEQYF.

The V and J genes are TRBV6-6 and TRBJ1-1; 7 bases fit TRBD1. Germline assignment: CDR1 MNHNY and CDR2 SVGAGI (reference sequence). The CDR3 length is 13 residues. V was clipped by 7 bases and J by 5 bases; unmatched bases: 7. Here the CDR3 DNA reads TGTGCCAGCATGGAGGGGGCGCGGACTGAAGCTTTCTTT. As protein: CASMEGARTEAFF.

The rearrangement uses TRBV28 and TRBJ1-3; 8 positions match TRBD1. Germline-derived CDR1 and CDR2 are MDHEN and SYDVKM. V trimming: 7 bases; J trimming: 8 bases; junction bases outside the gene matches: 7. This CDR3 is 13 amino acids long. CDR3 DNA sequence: TGTGCCAGCACCGACTCAGGGGGCCACACCATATATTTT. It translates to CASTDSGGHTIYF.

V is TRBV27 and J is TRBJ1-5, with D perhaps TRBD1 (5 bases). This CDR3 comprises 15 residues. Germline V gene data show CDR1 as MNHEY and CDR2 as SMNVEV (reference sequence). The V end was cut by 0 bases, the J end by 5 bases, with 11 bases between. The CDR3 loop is CASSLSGQGHQPQHF. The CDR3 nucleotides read TGTGCCAGCAGTTTATCGGGGCAGGGTCATCAGCCCCAGCATTTT.

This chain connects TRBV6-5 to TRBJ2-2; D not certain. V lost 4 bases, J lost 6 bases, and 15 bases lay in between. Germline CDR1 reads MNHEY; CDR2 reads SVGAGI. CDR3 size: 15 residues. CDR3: CASSSTGRTAGELFF. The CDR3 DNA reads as TGTGCCAGCAGTTCCACGGGTCGAACGGCCGGGGAGCTGTTTTTT.

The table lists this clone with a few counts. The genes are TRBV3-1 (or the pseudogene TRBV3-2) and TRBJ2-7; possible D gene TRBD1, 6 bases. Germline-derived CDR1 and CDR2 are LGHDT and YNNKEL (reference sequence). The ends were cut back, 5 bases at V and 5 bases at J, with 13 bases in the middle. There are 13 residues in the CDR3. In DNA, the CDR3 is TGTGCCAGCAGCTTCAGGGGTTCCGACGAGCAGTACTTC. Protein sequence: CASSFRGSDEQYF.

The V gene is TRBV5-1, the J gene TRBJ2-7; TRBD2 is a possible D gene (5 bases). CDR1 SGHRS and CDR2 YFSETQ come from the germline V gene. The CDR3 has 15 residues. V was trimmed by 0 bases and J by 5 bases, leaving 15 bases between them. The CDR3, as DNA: TGCGCCAGCAGCTTGGACAACAGCGGACTCGACGAGCAGTACTTC. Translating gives CASSLDNSGLDEQYF. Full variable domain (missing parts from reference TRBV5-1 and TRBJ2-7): KAGVTQTPRYLIKTRGQQVTLSCSPISGHRSVSWYQQTPGQGLQFLFEYFSETQRNKGNFPGRFSGRQFSNSRSEMNVSTLELGDSALYLCASSLDNSGLDEQYFGPGTRLTVT.

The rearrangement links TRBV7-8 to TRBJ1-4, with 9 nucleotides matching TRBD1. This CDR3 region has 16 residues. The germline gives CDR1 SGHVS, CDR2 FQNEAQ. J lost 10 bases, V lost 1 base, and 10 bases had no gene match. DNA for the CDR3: TGTGCCAGCAGCTTAGAGGGGGCGGGACAGGGAGGAAAACTGTTTTTT. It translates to CASSLEGAGQGGKLFF.

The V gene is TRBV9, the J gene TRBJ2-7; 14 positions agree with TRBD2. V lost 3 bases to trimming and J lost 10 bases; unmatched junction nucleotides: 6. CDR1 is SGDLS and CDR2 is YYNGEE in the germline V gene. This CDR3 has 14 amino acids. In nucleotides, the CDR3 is TGTGCCAGCAGCGCGGGACTAGCGGGGGATCATCAGTACTTC. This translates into CASSAGLAGDHQYF.